This T cell receptor beta chain comes out of a study of CD8+ T cells in alopecia areata. Study at large: A 6-month off-drug phase came after tofacitinib, which had lasted 6 to 18 months.

RNA extraction and reverse transcription yielded cDNA as sequencing template. Clones were read by immunoSEQ multiplex PCR, and TCRdb kept only the in-frame ones, dropping some. The data show about 210,000 clones, around two fifths seen once. This clone turned up a few times. Other DNA sequences in the sample encode the same CDR3. This CDR3 spans 14 amino acids. The germline V gene encodes CDR1 SGHDN and CDR2 FVKESK. After removal of 2 bases from V and 2 bases from J, the junction contained 3 bases not matched to a gene. Noted treatment: oral pan-JAK inhibitor, 5-10 mg twice daily. Collected material from alopecia areata patients comprised lesional scalp punch biopsies and peripheral blood.

The material sequenced was CD4+ T cells sorted from blood, taken at approximately week 36, from a patient treated with tofacitinib. This clonotype was obtained from a human donor with alopecia areata. This chain joins TRBV14 and TRBJ2-7, with 7 positions matching TRBD1. The CDR3 reads CASSQLTGTYEQYF. CDR3 DNA sequence: TGTGCCAGCAGCCAACTGACAGGGACCTACGAGCAGTACTTC.